The 31 T cell receptor beta chains below all came from one sample that was sequenced in a study of human T cells and chemical hapten exposure. TCRdb processed the RACE reads anew with MiXCR; each CDR3 protein has one entry. The profile covers under 450,000 distinct CDR3 sequences, with just under 6.5% appearing a single time and under 7% taken by the ten largest. Time point meaning: patch test 2, 6 weeks after DPC sensitization. Treatment in this sample: therapeutic diphenylcyclopropenone sensitization with weekly scalp DPC. The sample here was whole blood, taken in connection with sensitization to the hapten diphenylcyclopropenone (DPC). These receptor sequences come from a young woman with alopecia areata. Some clones in this sample may be carry-over from other donors' samples.

This clonotype showed up just a few times. The V gene is TRBV7-9, the J gene TRBJ1-1; 7 bases match TRBD1. Trimming removed 6 bases from V and 0 bases from J; junction bases left unmatched: 4. Germline V gene data show CDR1 as SEHNR and CDR2 as FQNEAQ (reference sequence). The CDR3 runs 14 residues. The CDR3 sequence: CASSDRAMNTEAFF. CDR3 coding DNA: TGTGCCAGCAGTGACAGGGCTATGAACACTGAAGCTTTCTTT.

The CDR3 DNA is TGTGCCAGCAGTTACGGCCTAGCAACTAATGAAAAACTGTTTTTT. Translation gives CASSYGLATNEKLFF. The rearrangement joins TRBV6-5 to TRBJ1-4; no reliable D call. From germline, CDR1 is MNHEY and CDR2 SVGAGI. Trimming took off 2 bases at V and 0 bases at J, with 7 bases between the two ends. The CDR3 length is 15 residues.

This clonotype was seen only a few times. The V and J genes are TRBV29-1 and TRBJ2-5; either TRBD1 or TRBD2 may supply D (6 bases each). CDR3 length equals 13 residues. The germline V gene encodes CDR1 SQVTM and CDR2 ANQGSEA. V shed 4 bases and J shed 2 bases, with 11 bases lying between them. This CDR3 is CSVVGGGQETQYF. DNA for the CDR3: TGCAGCGTTGTTGGAGGGGGGCAAGAGACCCAGTACTTC.

The table lists this clonotype with a few counts. This chain joins TRBV11-2 and TRBJ2-2; perhaps TRBD2 as D (5 bases). V was clipped by 9 bases and J by 7 bases, with 15 bases between them. This CDR3 spans 13 amino acids. Germline-derived CDR1 and CDR2 are SGHAT and FQNNGV. The DNA for the CDR3 is TGTGCCAGTCTATCCCGTGAGGGCGGGGAGCTGTTTTTT. Amino acid sequence: CASLSREGGELFF.

This clonotype was seen more than once but under ten times. This chain joins TRBV5-4 and TRBJ2-4, with D unclear. With 5 bases removed from V and 2 bases from J, the gap between germline ends came to 14 bases. Germline CDR1 and CDR2: SGHNT and YYREEE (reference sequence). CDR3 length: 15 amino acids. CDR3 coding DNA: TGTGCCAGCAGTCAAGATGGTAGCTCCAAAAACATTCAGTACTTC. Translated: CASSQDGSSKNIQYF.

In this sample, this clonotype turned up a few times. The J gene is TRBJ2-7, the V gene TRBV11-1; 11 bases fit TRBD2. The germline V gene encodes CDR1 SGHAT and CDR2 FQDESV (reference sequence). The CDR3 is 15 amino acids. J gave up 7 bases and V 0 bases, and 5 bases lay outside the gene matches. CDR3: CASSLAGLAAGEQYF. DNA of the CDR3: TGTGCCAGCAGCTTAGCGGGACTAGCGGCGGGGGAGCAGTACTTC.

The V gene is TRBV6-6, the J gene TRBJ2-1, with D perhaps matching TRBD1 (5 bases). This CDR3 has 16 residues. V lost 2 bases, J lost 5 bases, and 16 bases lay in between. Germline assignment: CDR1 MNHNY and CDR2 SVGAGI (reference sequence). The CDR3 is CASSYGIPLGDNEQFF. The CDR3 region has the DNA TGTGCCAGCAGTTACGGTATCCCCTTAGGGGACAATGAGCAGTTCTTC.

The gene calls are TRBV12-3 or TRBV12-4 and TRBJ1-4, with a weak D call TRBD1 (5 bases). Between the trimmed V and J ends, which lost 2 bases and 0 bases, there was a span of 16 bases. This CDR3 comprises 18 residues. The DNA of the CDR3 is TGTGCCAGCAGTTTAAGGGGCCTGGGGTTCTCAACTAATGAAAAACTGTTTTTT. It specifies CASSLRGLGFSTNEKLFF.

The chain couples TRBV28 to TRBJ2-5, with 8 positions matching TRBD1. J was trimmed by 3 bases and V by 4 bases; bases with no gene match: 7. Germline V CDR1 and CDR2: MDHEN, SYDVKM. There are 15 residues in the CDR3. CDR3 nucleotide sequence: TGTGCCAGCAGTTCAGGACAGGGAGGAAAAGAGACCCAGTACTTC. Protein: CASSSGQGGKETQYF. Complete variable domain (other parts from reference TRBV28 and TRBJ2-5): DVKVTQSSRYLVKRTGEKVFLECVQDMDHENMFWYRQDPGLGLRLIYFSYDVKMKEKGDIPEGYSVSREKKERFSLILESASTNQTSMYLCASSSGQGGKETQYFGPGTRLLVL.

The gene calls are TRBV4-1 and TRBJ1-1; weak D call: TRBD1 (6 bases). The CDR3 has 19 residues. Germline CDR1 and CDR2: MGHRA and YSYEKL. With 0 bases removed from V and 0 bases from J, the gap between germline ends came to 20 bases. CDR3 sequence (DNA): TGCGCCAGCAGCCAAGAATTGGGAACCTTAAGGGGGATGAACACTGAAGCTTTCTTT. Protein sequence: CASSQELGTLRGMNTEAFF.

This clonotype was counted at least ten times. This chain uses TRBV20-1 with TRBJ2-1; the match to TRBD1 covers 9 bases. This CDR3 comprises 12 residues. In germline, CDR1 is DFQATT, CDR2 SNEGSKA (reference sequence). The ends lost 7 bases at V and 8 bases at J; junction bases unmatched: 6. The CDR3 nucleotides are TGCAGTGGGTCGGACAGGGGTTATGAGCAGTTCTTC. It specifies CSGSDRGYEQFF.

This clonotype was seen repeatedly, ten times or more. The chain employs TRBV5-6 and TRBJ2-3, with 11 bases fitting TRBD2. In germline, CDR1 is SGHDT, CDR2 YYEEEE. CDR3 size: 15 residues. V gave up 1 base and J gave up 4 bases; unmatched junction bases: 2. CDR3 sequence reads: CASSLIAGGPDTQYF. The DNA of the CDR3 is TGTGCCAGCAGCTTGATAGCGGGGGGGCCAGATACGCAGTATTTT.

The chain uses TRBV11-2 and TRBJ2-6, with D maybe TRBD2 (5 bases). Trimming removed 5 bases at V and 7 bases at J, with 15 bases between. The germline V gene encodes CDR1 SGHAT and CDR2 FQNNGV. The CDR3 runs 15 residues. The CDR3 DNA sequence: TGTGCCAGCAGCCGCATCACGGGGAGAGCCAACGTCCTGACTTTC. Its protein is CASSRITGRANVLTF.

This chain uses TRBV19 with TRBJ1-5; 7 nucleotides line up with TRBD1. J gave up 3 bases and V 3 bases, and 5 bases lay outside the gene matches. The CDR3 covers 15 residues. Looked up from germline, CDR1 is LNHDA and CDR2 is SQIVND (reference sequence). The CDR3 region is CASSIGQVFNQPQHF. CDR3 nucleotide sequence: TGTGCCAGTAGTATTGGACAGGTCTTCAATCAGCCCCAGCATTTT.

This clonotype was observed a handful of times. V is TRBV29-1 and J is TRBJ2-3, with 8 bases matching TRBD1. The J segment lost 2 bases and the V segment lost 3 bases, leaving 1 base of the junction unmatched. The germline gives CDR1 SQVTM, CDR2 ANQGSEA. This CDR3 is 13 amino acids long. CDR3 amino acids: CSVETGDTDTQYF. The CDR3 DNA sequence: TGCAGCGTTGAGACAGGGGACACAGATACGCAGTATTTT.

V is TRBV20-1 and J is TRBJ2-5; the D gene could be TRBD1 or TRBD2 (5 bases each). CDR1 and CDR2 (germline): DFQATT, SNEGSKA (reference sequence). V gave up 6 bases and J gave up 5 bases, with 10 bases separating them. The CDR3 runs 11 residues. The CDR3 sequence is CSAGTSETQYF. The CDR3 DNA reads as TGCAGTGCCGGGACCAGCGAGACCCAGTACTTC.

This rearrangement joins TRBV7-2 to TRBJ1-1; TRBD1 might be the D (6 bases). This CDR3 region has 15 residues. The germline V gene has CDR1 SGHTA and CDR2 FQGNSA. Trimming cost V 5 bases and J 8 bases, with 21 bases left between them. CDR3 bases: TGTGCCAGCAGCCAGAGCCTGGTGACAGGAAACGAAGCTTTCTTT. Its translation: CASSQSLVTGNEAFF. The full variable domain, with the rest looked up from reference TRBV7-2 and TRBJ1-1, is GAGVSQSPSNKVTEKGKDVELRCDPISGHTALYWYRQSLGQGLEFLIYFQGNSAPDKSGLPSDRFSAERTGGSVSTLTIQRTQQEDSAVYLCASSQSLVTGNEAFFGQGTRLTVV.

In this sample, this clonotype turned up many times. V and J are TRBV12-3 or TRBV12-4 and TRBJ1-1; D is unresolved. The V end lost 3 bases, the J end lost 6 bases, and 14 bases lay between the germline ends. The CDR3 consists of 14 residues. CDR3 sequence reads: CASSFGISVAEAFF. CDR3 sequence (DNA): TGTGCCAGCAGTTTTGGTATTTCGGTGGCTGAAGCTTTCTTT.

The chain combines TRBV20-1 with TRBJ1-1; 8 positions agree with TRBD1. Germline V gene sequence: CDR1 DFQATT, CDR2 SNEGSKA (reference sequence). V lost 7 bases, J lost 3 bases, and 7 bases stayed unmatched. This CDR3 region has 13 residues. CDR3: CSVGQGWDTEAFF. In DNA form, the CDR3 reads TGCAGTGTTGGACAGGGATGGGACACTGAAGCTTTCTTT.

The chain uses TRBV24-1 and TRBJ2-2; weak D call: TRBD1 (7 bases). The ends were cut back, 0 bases at V and 4 bases at J, with 11 bases in the middle. The CDR3 has 16 residues. Germline assignment: CDR1 KGHDR and CDR2 SFDVKD. The CDR3 loop reads CATSDLGQGGTGELFF. The CDR3 coding sequence is TGTGCCACCAGTGATTTGGGCCAGGGGGGCACCGGGGAGCTGTTTTTT.

V and J are TRBV7-9 and TRBJ2-7; TRBD2 might be the D (6 bases). Germline V gives CDR1 SEHNR, CDR2 FQNEAQ (reference sequence). Trimming took 2 bases from V and 0 from J, leaving 14 bases between them. The CDR3 totals 16 residues. The CDR3 here is CASSLSSGQVSYEQYF. CDR3 DNA: TGTGCCAGCAGCTTAAGTAGCGGCCAGGTCTCCTACGAGCAGTACTTC.

This clonotype was detected many times. The chain is built from TRBV12-5 and TRBJ2-7; D tentatively reads TRBD1 or TRBD2 (6 bases each). The V end lost 4 bases, the J end lost 2 bases, and 15 bases lay between the germline ends. Germline loops: CDR1 LGHNT, CDR2 FRNRAP. This CDR3 is 15 amino acids long. The CDR3 coding sequence is TGTGCTAGTGGTTCCGTCCTTGGGGGGCCCTACGAGCAGTACTTC. It codes for CASGSVLGGPYEQYF.

This clonotype was counted a few times. V is TRBV24-1 and J is TRBJ2-3; 7 bases are shared with TRBD1. CDR1 is KGHDR and CDR2 is SFDVKD in the germline V gene. The J segment lost 4 bases and the V segment lost 8 bases, leaving 14 bases of the junction unmatched. This CDR3 has 16 amino acids. DNA of the CDR3: TGTGCCACCATCAGTCCGACAGGGTCAGGTCCAGATACGCAGTATTTT. This codes for CATISPTGSGPDTQYF.

The sample holds a few counts of this clonotype. The chain uses TRBV27 and TRBJ2-1; D gene ambiguous. Germline V lookup: CDR1 MNHEY, CDR2 SMNVEV (reference sequence). This CDR3 is built from 11 residues. V lost 3 bases and J 10 bases, leaving 7 bases between the germline ends. The CDR3 reads CASSLGREQFF. The DNA for the CDR3 is TGTGCCAGCAGTTTGGGCAGGGAGCAGTTCTTC.

The chain employs TRBV27 and TRBJ1-5; 8 bases match TRBD1. Looked up from germline, CDR1 is MNHEY and CDR2 is SMNVEV (reference sequence). V dropped 5 bases and J dropped 5; count of bases not matched to a gene: 8. This CDR3 spans 15 amino acids. The CDR3 DNA reads TGTGCCAGCAGTGTTAACAGGGGGAGGGATCAGCCCCAGCATTTT. Residues: CASSVNRGRDQPQHF.

The chain carries TRBV5-1 and TRBJ2-7; tentatively, D is TRBD1 (6 bases). Germline lookup yields CDR1 SGHRS and CDR2 YFSETQ. V shed 4 bases and J shed 0 bases, with 11 bases lying between them. The length of the CDR3 is 14 residues. In nucleotides, the CDR3 is TGCGCCAGCAGCACCGGGACAACCTCCTACGAGCAGTACTTC. Amino acids: CASSTGTTSYEQYF.

This clonotype has ten or more counts. The chain employs TRBV12-3 or TRBV12-4 and TRBJ1-6; 7 bases map to TRBD1. The CDR3 runs 16 residues. V trimming: 4 bases; J trimming: 2 bases; junction bases outside the gene matches: 5. The CDR3 DNA reads as TGTGCCAGCAGTTCAGGGGGGTTGACCTATAATTCACCCCTCCACTTT. Amino acids: CASSSGGLTYNSPLHF.

There are a few counts of this clonotype. The chain carries TRBV20-1 and TRBJ1-1; 7 bases match TRBD1. Germline V gene lookup returns CDR1 DFQATT and CDR2 SNEGSKA (reference sequence). J gave up 2 bases and V 0 bases, and 6 bases lay outside the gene matches. This CDR3 spans 15 amino acids. CDR3 residues: CSARDIAGGNTEAFF. CDR3 nucleotides: TGCAGTGCTAGAGATATCGCAGGGGGAAACACTGAAGCTTTCTTT.

The chain employs TRBV28 and TRBJ2-7; D tentatively fits TRBD1 or TRBD2 (5 bases each). V shed 5 bases and J shed 0 bases, with 14 bases lying between them. This CDR3 comprises 15 residues. Germline V CDR1 and CDR2: MDHEN, SYDVKM. The CDR3 DNA is TGTGCCAGCAGTCGTGCCGACAGCGGCTCCTACGAGCAGTACTTC. Protein product: CASSRADSGSYEQYF.

V usage is TRBV6-2 or TRBV6-3 and J usage is TRBJ1-2; 11 nucleotides match TRBD1. Trimming took 7 bases from V and 8 from J; bases not matched to a gene: 12. The CDR3 loop spans 15 amino acids. CDR1 and CDR2 from the germline V gene are MNHEY and SVGEGT. The CDR3 spells CASTLPDRGRGGYTF. In DNA, the CDR3 is TGTGCCAGCACCCTCCCGGACAGGGGGCGTGGAGGCTACACCTTC.

This clonotype has only a few counts. The rearrangement joins TRBV10-3 to TRBJ2-6; the match to TRBD1 covers 7 bases. Germline-derived CDR1 and CDR2 are ENHRY and SYGVKD. V lost 3 bases to trimming and J lost 4 bases; unmatched junction nucleotides: 3. The CDR3 runs to 15 residues. DNA for the CDR3: TGTGCCATCAGTGAAGGGGGCAACGGGGCCAACGTCCTGACTTTC. This encodes CAISEGGNGANVLTF.